The 30 T cell receptor beta chains listed next were all sequenced from one sample in a study of blood T cell repertoires in COVID-19 (dated by TCRdb to 2018 to 2021). The library was prepared using the immunoSEQ multiplex PCR assay. As stored in TCRdb, this immuneACCESS dataset retains in-frame rearrangements with V and J assigned. A fraction of the clones does not appear; measured against another copy, unresolved V genes explain less than half of the discrepancy, and the remainder lacks a known reason. This sample holds about 230,000 clones; 80% to 90% were observed only once. The top ten clones comprise approximately 3.3% of the sample. Sequencing input: PBMCs or T cells enriched from blood (not recorded which). Receptors originate from a woman in her forties or fifties in a cohort exposed to, infected with or recovered from COVID-19 (not recorded which).

The chain uses TRBV7-9 and TRBJ2-1; D is perhaps TRBD1 (5 bases). The CDR3 sequence is 14 residues long. The V end lost 6 bases, the J end lost 3 bases, and 12 bases lay between the germline ends. Germline loops: CDR1 SEHNR, CDR2 FQNEAQ (reference sequence). In nucleotides, the CDR3 is TGTGCCAGCAGAAAAGGGGAAATCTACAATGAGCAGTTCTTC. Translated: CASRKGEIYNEQFF.

The rearrangement uses TRBV10-3 and TRBJ2-2; D is uncertain. Germline V CDR1 and CDR2: ENHRY, SYGVKD. This CDR3 is 16 amino acids long. With 2 bases removed from V and 2 bases from J, the gap between germline ends came to 12 bases. The CDR3 is CAISEIRSSNTGELFF. Written as DNA, the CDR3 is TGTGCCATCAGTGAGATCCGTTCTTCTAACACCGGGGAGCTGTTTTTT.

J is TRBJ1-2 and V is TRBV4-3; TRBD1 is a possible D gene (5 bases). Trimming left V 0 bases short and J 4 bases short, with 15 bases between. The CDR3 is made up of 16 amino acids. CDR1 is LGHNA, CDR2 YSLEER, per germline. CDR3: CASSQEVRQQIYGYTF. The DNA for the CDR3 is TGCGCCAGCAGCCAAGAAGTGAGACAGCAAATCTATGGCTACACCTTC.

V and J are TRBV5-1 and TRBJ1-4; tentative D call: TRBD1 (5 bases). Between the trimmed V and J ends, which lost 0 bases and 2 bases, there was a span of 8 bases. The CDR3 extends over 15 amino acids. Germline values: CDR1 SGHRS, CDR2 YFSETQ. The CDR3 loop is CASSLVSGTNEKLFF. The CDR3 bases are TGCGCCAGCAGCTTGGTGTCAGGGACTAATGAAAAACTGTTTTTT.

The chain employs TRBV5-1 and TRBJ1-1; D not resolved. The CDR3 totals 13 residues. In germline, CDR1 is SGHRS, CDR2 YFSETQ. V was clipped by 4 bases and J by 3 bases, with 10 bases between them. The CDR3 reads CASSGSRDTEAFF. The CDR3 DNA sequence: TGCGCCAGCAGCGGATCCCGGGACACTGAAGCTTTCTTT. Based on the CDR3 plus reference TRBV5-1 and TRBJ1-1, the full variable domain is KAGVTQTPRYLIKTRGQQVTLSCSPISGHRSVSWYQQTPGQGLQFLFEYFSETQRNKGNFPGRFSGRQFSNSRSEMNVSTLELGDSALYLCASSGSRDTEAFFGQGTRLTVV.

This clone occurred a few times. The chain is built from TRBV5-4 and TRBJ2-5; D might be TRBD1 (5 bases). V lost 9 bases, J lost 5 bases, and 17 bases lay in between. This CDR3 contains 13 residues. Germline lookup yields CDR1 SGHNT and CDR2 YYREEE (reference sequence). Written as DNA, the CDR3 is TGTGCCACCACCCCAGGGCCTCGGGAGACCCAGTACTTC. Protein sequence: CATTPGPRETQYF.

The rearrangement joins TRBV5-5 to TRBJ2-2, with TRBD2 identical over 9 bases. Losses at the gene ends were 3 bases for V and 5 bases for J; bases not matched to a gene: 5. Germline loops: CDR1 SGHKS, CDR2 YYEKEE (reference sequence). This CDR3 region has 15 residues. The CDR3 nucleotides are TGTGCCAGCAGCTGGACTAGCGCGGGGACCGGGGAGCTGTTTTTT. Amino acids: CASSWTSAGTGELFF. The whole variable domain, remainder taken from reference TRBV5-5 and TRBJ2-2, is DAGVTQSPTHLIKTRGQQVTLRCSPISGHKSVSWYQQVLGQGPQFIFQYYEKEERGRGNFPDRFSARQFPNYSSELNVNALLLGDSALYLCASSWTSAGTGELFFGEGSRLTVL.

The CDR3 loop is CASSSAGTEFNYGYTF. DNA for the CDR3: TGTGCCAGCAGTTCCGCCGGGACAGAATTTAACTATGGCTACACCTTC. The chain uses TRBV6-2 or TRBV6-3 and TRBJ1-2; 7 bases match TRBD1. This CDR3 contains 16 residues. Germline assignment: CDR1 MNHEY and CDR2 SVGEGT. V gave up 4 bases and J gave up 1 base; unmatched junction bases: 9.

At least ten counts were recorded for this clone. The chain employs TRBV10-3 and TRBJ2-3, with TRBD1 identical over 10 bases. This CDR3 has 16 residues. The ends lost 0 bases at V and 3 bases at J; junction bases unmatched: 3. The germline V gene has CDR1 ENHRY and CDR2 SYGVKD. The CDR3 here is CAISESGQGETDTQYF. The CDR3 coding sequence is TGTGCCATCAGTGAGTCTGGACAGGGGGAGACAGATACGCAGTATTTT.

J is TRBJ2-7 and V is TRBV7-2, with 9 bases fitting TRBD2. V trimming: 1 base; J trimming: 3 bases; junction bases outside the gene matches: 4. The germline V gene has CDR1 SGHTA and CDR2 FQGNSA. The CDR3 is 15 residues long. CDR3 in amino acids: CASSLEAGGIYEQYF. The DNA of the CDR3 is TGTGCCAGCAGCTTAGAGGCGGGGGGGATCTACGAGCAGTACTTC.

The chain has TRBV5-1 and TRBJ2-7, with 10 bases lining up with TRBD2. The CDR3 extends over 15 amino acids. Trimming removed 4 bases from V and 3 bases from J; junction bases left unmatched: 7. Looked up from germline, CDR1 is SGHRS and CDR2 is YFSETQ. CDR3 bases: TGCGCCAGCAGCCTAATAGCGGGGGGTATCTACGAGCAGTACTTC. It specifies CASSLIAGGIYEQYF.

This sequence joins TRBV7-3 and TRBJ2-5; a possible D gene is TRBD1 (6 bases). The CDR3 runs to 13 residues. V shed 3 bases and J shed 4 bases, with 9 bases lying between them. Germline V gene data show CDR1 as SGHTA and CDR2 as FQGTGA. CDR3 DNA sequence: TGTGCCAGCAGCTTTGGGACACGAGAGACCCAGTACTTC. Its translation is CASSFGTRETQYF.

V and J are TRBV11-2 and TRBJ2-7; D perhaps matches TRBD1 (5 bases). The CDR3 spans 14 residues. Per the germline V gene, CDR1 is SGHAT and CDR2 is FQNNGV. With 1 base removed from V and 4 bases from J, the gap between germline ends came to 11 bases. CDR3 sequence: CASSLGPTVYEQYF. In DNA form, the CDR3 reads TGTGCCAGCAGCTTAGGCCCGACAGTATACGAGCAGTACTTC.

V gene TRBV19 combines with J gene TRBJ2-7; possible D gene TRBD2, 6 bases. The CDR3 length is 14 residues. CDR1 and CDR2 from the germline V gene are LNHDA and SQIVND (reference sequence). V lost 6 bases and J 0 bases, leaving 12 bases between the germline ends. This CDR3 reads CASRDSGHSYEQYF. The DNA of the CDR3 is TGTGCCAGTAGAGATAGCGGCCACTCCTACGAGCAGTACTTC.

The chain joins TRBV27 to TRBJ1-6, with 7 nucleotides matching TRBD1. The germline V gene has CDR1 MNHEY and CDR2 SMNVEV (reference sequence). The CDR3 has 17 amino acids. The junction had 9 bases not matched to a gene; V was cut back by 4 bases and J by 3 bases. The CDR3 DNA reads TGTGCCAGCAGTTCAACCCAACAGGGGCTCTATAATTCACCCCTCCACTTT. Residues: CASSSTQQGLYNSPLHF.

The chain recombines TRBV7-8 with TRBJ1-6; D is possibly TRBD1 (6 bases). V was trimmed by 4 bases and J by 9 bases, leaving 19 bases between them. This CDR3 region has 16 residues. The germline V gene encodes CDR1 SGHVS and CDR2 FQNEAQ. CDR3 loop: CASSSPQGVGFSPLHF. DNA for the CDR3: TGTGCCAGCAGCTCGCCACAGGGAGTTGGTTTTTCACCCCTCCACTTT.

The chain recombines TRBV29-1 with TRBJ1-1, with 7 bases aligning to TRBD1. The CDR3 consists of 12 residues. Germline CDR1 is SQVTM and CDR2 is ANQGSEA. After removal of 7 bases from V and 0 bases from J, the junction contained 2 bases not matched to a gene. The CDR3 region has the DNA TGCAGCGGGGGACAGATGAACACTGAAGCTTTCTTT. Amino acids: CSGGQMNTEAFF.

The rearrangement links TRBV28 to TRBJ1-4, with a weak D call TRBD1 (5 bases). Germline CDR1 MDHEN, CDR2 SYDVKM. V was trimmed by 2 bases and J by 5 bases, leaving 12 bases between them. The CDR3 is 15 residues long. The DNA for the CDR3 is TGTGCCAGCAGTTTAGACTTGGGGCGGAATGAAAAACTGTTTTTT. It is translated as CASSLDLGRNEKLFF. The complete variable domain, with remaining parts taken from reference TRBV28 and TRBJ1-4, reads DVKVTQSSRYLVKRTGEKVFLECVQDMDHENMFWYRQDPGLGLRLIYFSYDVKMKEKGDIPEGYSVSREKKERFSLILESASTNQTSMYLCASSLDLGRNEKLFFGSGTQLSVL.

This clone was counted once. The V gene is TRBV5-5, the J gene TRBJ1-4, with a tentative D call TRBD1 (5 bases). The CDR3 spans 14 residues. V was cut by 0 bases and J by 8 bases, with 11 bases left in between. CDR1 and CDR2 from the germline V gene are SGHKS and YYEKEE (reference sequence). The CDR3 region is CASSLAGGREKLFF. For the CDR3, the DNA is TGTGCCAGCAGCTTGGCCGGGGGAAGAGAAAAACTGTTTTTT. Complete variable domain (other parts from reference TRBV5-5 and TRBJ1-4): DAGVTQSPTHLIKTRGQQVTLRCSPISGHKSVSWYQQVLGQGPQFIFQYYEKEERGRGNFPDRFSARQFPNYSSELNVNALLLGDSALYLCASSLAGGREKLFFGSGTQLSVL.

The gene calls are TRBV3-1 (or the pseudogene TRBV3-2) and TRBJ2-7, with D possibly matching TRBD1 (6 bases). Trimming took 2 bases from V and 1 from J, leaving 9 bases between them. Per germline, CDR1 LGHDT and CDR2 YNNKEL (reference sequence). The CDR3 spans 14 residues. As DNA, the CDR3 is TGTGCCAGCAGCCAAACTACAGGGTCCTACGAGCAGTACTTC. It translates to CASSQTTGSYEQYF.

This clone was counted only a few times. The chain links TRBV7-8 to TRBJ2-1; D unclear. The germline V gene encodes CDR1 SGHVS and CDR2 FQNEAQ. The V gene lost 7 bases and the J gene lost 4 bases, with 11 bases spanning the gap. The CDR3 spans 13 residues. The DNA of the CDR3 is TGTGCCAGCACTCTTCCCCCGTACAATGAGCAGTTCTTC. Residues: CASTLPPYNEQFF.

Turning to this clone: At one end the junction does not follow the germline gene, possibly because of a read error. The rearrangement links TRBV27 to TRBJ2-7, with 8 bases lining up with TRBD2. Germline V gene sequence: CDR1 MNHEY, CDR2 SMNVEV (reference sequence). This CDR3 is built from 15 residues. DNA of the CDR3: TGTGCCAGCAGTCTATCGCGGGGGGAGGGCTACGAGCAGTACTTC. Its translation: CASSLSRGEGYEQYF.

This clone was found a few times. The V gene is TRBV4-2, the J gene TRBJ2-5; 12 positions match TRBD2. Looked up from germline, CDR1 is LGHNA and CDR2 is YNFKEQ. CDR3 length: 15 residues. V shed 4 bases and J 5 bases; nucleotides not matched to a gene: 5. In DNA form, the CDR3 reads TGTGCCAGCAGCCCTAGCGGGGGGGCCGTGGAGACCCAGTACTTC. It codes for CASSPSGGAVETQYF.

The rearrangement links TRBV15 to TRBJ1-5, with D unresolved. This CDR3 has 14 amino acids. Germline values: CDR1 LNHNV, CDR2 YYDKDF (reference sequence). Trimming shortened V by 0 bases and J by 3 bases, and 6 bases separated the two germline ends. CDR3 DNA sequence: TGTGCCACCAGCAGAGATATGTTCAATCAGCCCCAGCATTTT. Translated, it gives CATSRDMFNQPQHF. The complete variable domain, with remaining parts taken from reference TRBV15 and TRBJ1-5, reads DAMVIQNPRYQVTQFGKPVTLSCSQTLNHNVMYWYQQKSSQAPKLLFHYYDKDFNNEADTPDNFQSRRPNTSFCFLDIRSPGLGDTAMYLCATSRDMFNQPQHFGDGTRLSIL.

This sequence joins TRBV7-8 and TRBJ2-5, with a tentative D call TRBD1 (6 bases). CDR3 size: 18 residues. V lost 1 base and J 5 bases, leaving 23 bases between the germline ends. Germline V CDR1 and CDR2: SGHVS, FQNEAQ. CDR3 sequence (DNA): TGTGCCAGCAGCTTAGTCTCGGTGGGACACCCAGGCGGGGAGACCCAGTACTTC. This translates into CASSLVSVGHPGGETQYF.

In DNA, the CDR3 is TGTGCCTGGAGTGTAGGGCAGGGATTAAACACCTTC. Its protein product is CAWSVGQGLNTF. This sequence joins TRBV30 and TRBJ1-2; maybe TRBD1 (5 bases). Germline V gene data show CDR1 as GTSNPN and CDR2 as SVGIG (reference sequence). This CDR3 comprises 12 residues. Deletions cut 0 bases from V and 12 bases from J, with 14 bases between.

The chain joins TRBV7-2 to TRBJ2-3; unclear D gene. Germline loops: CDR1 SGHTA, CDR2 FQGNSA. Between the trimmed V and J ends, which lost 5 bases and 1 base, there was a span of 13 bases. The CDR3 contains 15 residues. The CDR3 DNA reads as TGTGCCAGCAGCCGGTACAGTGGTCGCACAGATACGCAGTATTTT. This translates into CASSRYSGRTDTQYF.

This clone was picked up a small number of times. This chain connects TRBV29-1 to TRBJ2-3, with D possibly being TRBD1 (6 bases). Deletions cut 6 bases from V and 0 bases from J, with 10 bases between. The CDR3 spans 13 residues. CDR1 SQVTM and CDR2 ANQGSEA come from the germline V gene. CDR3 nucleotides: TGCAGCGTACAAACAGGGAGCACAGATACGCAGTATTTT. This codes for CSVQTGSTDTQYF.

The chain recombines TRBV27 with TRBJ2-3, with a tentative D call TRBD1 (5 bases). V was cut by 6 bases and J by 2 bases, with 21 bases left in between. The CDR3 consists of 17 residues. Germline values: CDR1 MNHEY, CDR2 SMNVEV (reference sequence). In DNA form, the CDR3 reads TGTGCCAGCAGAGTAACCAGACAGACACTATCCACAGATACGCAGTATTTT. The encoded protein is CASRVTRQTLSTDTQYF.

J is TRBJ1-5 and V is TRBV19; D is perhaps TRBD1 (5 bases). The CDR3 length is 15 residues. The V gene lost 1 base and the J gene lost 7 bases, with 14 bases spanning the gap. Germline assignment: CDR1 LNHDA and CDR2 SQIVND (reference sequence). CDR3 loop: CASSIAGRGFQPQHF. DNA of the CDR3: TGTGCCAGTAGTATAGCCGGACGGGGGTTCCAGCCCCAGCATTTT.